This TCR beta chain was identified during a study of T cell repertoires in cytomegalovirus infection (dated by TCRdb to the late 2010s). General notes on the study: Recently identified HLA-C-restricted CMV epitopes, whose presentation resists viral immunomodulation, were targeted by peptide stimulations together with well-studied HLA-B-restricted epitopes. Donor HLA type was relevant to the analysis, because carriage of CMV infection together with the matching HLA type was indicated by public TCR beta signatures. On the study overall, not on this receptor specifically: In both this cohort and an independent cohort of 352 donors, the cumulative frequency of public TCR beta family members distinguished carriers of CMV infection plus the relevant HLA type. The ex vivo response was dominated by HLA-C-restricted CMV-specific TCR beta clonotypes, which also provided the single most frequent clonotype in two of eight donors.

A note on this clonotype: The antigen it binds to is not known. It has no much larger one-base neighbor in the sample; base qualities were not kept.

V gives up 5 bases and J gives up 7 bases, and the segment between their germline ends measures 11 bases. CDR1 is given as MNHNY and CDR2 as SVGAGI, both from the germline V gene (reference sequence). The cysteine opens and the phenylalanine closes a CDR3 of 12 amino acids. Only the CDR3 part of the read is kept: 36 bases, read in frame from the first base. Interpreted using the paper, the treatment or condition label stands for: in vitro stimulation with specific CMV peptide epitopes to enrich CMV-specific T cells. Sequencing instrument: Illumina HiSeq 1500. TCRdb itself trimmed the public reads at Q25 with fastp, ran MiXCR and retained productive beta chains. Every distinct CDR3 protein forms one entry, paired with its most common genes and DNA. Present in this sample are 900,000 to 950,000 distinct CDR3 sequences, approximately 30% of which were seen just once. The ten largest clonotypes hold 13% of the sample.

This receptor was identified in a human donor in good health (CMV status not recorded). Some clones in this sample may be carry-over from other donors' samples. This chain joins TRBV6-6 to TRBJ1-1, with an unclear D gene assignment. The source was cultured CD8+ T cells from PBMCs, collected from culture after CMV antigen stimulation. The sequenced DNA: TGTGCCAGCAGTCCCCATAGCAGTGAAGCTTTCTTT. Its translation reads: CASSPHSSEAFF.